What follows are 16 T cell receptor beta chains derived from one specimen sequenced in a study of shared clonotypes between healthy human individuals. Sequencing was performed with immunoSEQ multiplex PCR; in TCRdb, only in-frame clones are kept and a portion is missing. The sample shows roughly 890,000 clones, around 93% of them seen only once. Naive CD8 cells lacked CD45RO and underwent positive selection for CCR7, leaving out terminally differentiated effector memory CD45RA+ cells. The source material was naive CD8+ T cells sorted from blood. Receptor source: a man aged 25 to 40 in good health.

The gene calls are TRBV7-9 and TRBJ1-1; 8 positions agree with TRBD1. Per the germline V gene, CDR1 is SEHNR and CDR2 is FQNEAQ (reference sequence). The CDR3 length is 16 residues. J lost 5 bases, V lost 1 base, and 9 bases had no gene match. As DNA, the CDR3 is TGTGCCAGCAGCTTAGGGGCAGGACAGGGTTTGACTGAAGCTTTCTTT. It specifies CASSLGAGQGLTEAFF.

For the CDR3, the DNA is TGTGCCAGCTGGGGGGGCCAGGGGTCGGAGACCCAGTACTTC. Translated, it gives CASWGGQGSETQYF. The rearrangement uses TRBV7-8 and TRBJ2-5; tentative D call: TRBD2 (7 bases). Trimming removed 8 bases from V and 5 bases from J, with 18 bases in between. In germline, CDR1 is SGHVS, CDR2 FQNEAQ. The length of the CDR3 is 14 residues.

In regard to this clone: The same CDR3 is also encoded by other DNA sequences in this sample. V gene TRBV7-9 combines with J gene TRBJ2-3, with D uncertain. CDR1 and CDR2 (germline): SEHNR, FQNEAQ (reference sequence). Trimming removed 4 bases from V and 0 bases from J, with 5 bases in between. The CDR3 spans 13 residues. CDR3 region: CASSSPSTDTQYF. The CDR3 DNA reads TGTGCCAGCAGCTCCCCCAGCACAGATACGCAGTATTTT.

This clone came up a few times. The chain combines TRBV25-1 with TRBJ2-5; a weak D match, TRBD1 (5 bases). The CDR3 runs 16 residues. The V gene lost 7 bases and the J gene lost 0 bases, with 18 bases spanning the gap. Germline V gene sequence: CDR1 MGHDK, CDR2 SYGVNS. The CDR3 loop reads CASTPPRVRNQETQYF. The CDR3 region has the DNA TGTGCCAGCACCCCCCCCAGGGTGAGAAACCAAGAGACCCAGTACTTC.

The chain has TRBV28 and TRBJ1-2; D is uncertain. V shed 5 bases and J shed 6 bases, with 16 bases lying between them. Germline lookup yields CDR1 MDHEN and CDR2 SYDVKM. This CDR3 spans 14 amino acids. The CDR3, as DNA: TGTGCCAGCAGTCCGAGAACCAGGAGGCATGGCTACACCTTC. Protein: CASSPRTRRHGYTF.

The rearrangement joins TRBV30 to TRBJ2-7; TRBD2 matches at 9 bases. With 7 bases clipped from V and 6 bases from J, the junction kept 7 bases outside the gene matches. From germline, CDR1 is GTSNPN and CDR2 SVGIG (reference sequence). This CDR3 comprises 12 residues. The CDR3, as DNA: TGTGCCTCCTTACTAGCGGGTAGCGAGCAGTACTTC. Translating gives CASLLAGSEQYF.

The chain is built from TRBV13 and TRBJ2-1; a possible D gene is TRBD2 (6 bases). Germline-derived CDR1 and CDR2 are PRHDT and FYEKMQ (reference sequence). There are 15 residues in the CDR3. The V gene lost 6 bases and the J gene lost 2 bases, with 14 bases spanning the gap. CDR3 protein: CASSRRREAYNEQFF. CDR3 in DNA: TGTGCCAGCAGTAGGAGGCGGGAAGCCTACAATGAGCAGTTCTTC.

This chain joins TRBV9 and TRBJ2-1; D may be TRBD2 (6 bases). V was trimmed by 4 bases and J by 9 bases, leaving 11 bases between them. The CDR3 has 12 amino acids. CDR1 SGDLS and CDR2 YYNGEE come from the germline V gene. CDR3 sequence: CASSTTEGEQFF. The CDR3 bases are TGTGCCAGCAGCACGACGGAGGGTGAGCAGTTCTTC.

The chain has TRBV6-5 and TRBJ2-5; D is possibly TRBD2 (5 bases). Trimming pared 6 bases from V and 5 bases from J, leaving 13 bases between. From germline, CDR1 is MNHEY and CDR2 SVGAGI. The CDR3 has 13 residues. CDR3 region: CASRLDGVETQYF. The CDR3 DNA reads as TGTGCCAGCAGACTGGACGGGGTTGAGACCCAGTACTTC.

This clone was seen only once. Other DNA variants within this sample encode the same CDR3. This rearrangement joins TRBV30 to TRBJ1-5; 10 bases align to TRBD1. The V gene's germline CDR1 is GTSNPN and CDR2 SVGIG (reference sequence). This CDR3 region has 14 residues. The V gene end was trimmed by 2 bases and the J gene end by 7 bases; junction bases not matched to a gene: 5. Written as DNA, the CDR3 is TGTGCCTGGAGTTTGGGACAGGGGAGCCAGCCCCAGCATTTT. Its protein is CAWSLGQGSQPQHF.

The chain uses TRBV13 and TRBJ1-4; the D is unclear. This CDR3 contains 13 residues. With 1 base removed from V and 0 bases from J, the gap between germline ends came to 0 bases. The V gene's germline CDR1 is PRHDT and CDR2 FYEKMQ (reference sequence). DNA for the CDR3: TGTGCCAGCAGCTTAGCAACTAATGAAAAACTGTTTTTT. Protein: CASSLATNEKLFF.

This clone has a single count. This CDR3 is also generated by other DNA sequences in the sample. The chain recombines TRBV27 with TRBJ2-7; D gene uncertain. CDR1 MNHEY and CDR2 SMNVEV come from the germline V gene (reference sequence). The CDR3 has 13 amino acids. Trimming removed 0 bases from V and 1 base from J, with 4 bases in between. The CDR3 bases are TGTGCCAGCAGTTTATCCGCTTCCTACGAGCAGTACTTC. This encodes CASSLSASYEQYF.

The chain recombines TRBV6-6 with TRBJ2-3; no reliable D call. Trimming cost V 5 bases and J 6 bases, with 6 bases left between them. Germline CDR1 and CDR2: MNHNY and SVGAGI (reference sequence). The CDR3 consists of 11 residues. The CDR3 loop reads CASSSSDTQYF. CDR3 coding DNA: TGTGCCAGCAGTAGCAGTGATACGCAGTATTTT.

The chain couples TRBV10-1 to TRBJ2-7; 8 bases are shared with TRBD1. CDR3 length: 16 amino acids. Germline CDR1 and CDR2: WNHNN and SYGVQD (reference sequence). V lost 10 bases, J lost 2 bases, and 16 bases stayed unmatched. The CDR3 DNA is TGCGCCATCAAGGGGACAGGAGGGGGGTTTACCTACGAGCAGTACTTC. Protein product: CAIKGTGGGFTYEQYF.

The rearrangement joins TRBV5-6 to TRBJ1-1; D is ambiguous. There are 14 residues in the CDR3. Germline V gives CDR1 SGHDT, CDR2 YYEEEE. V was shortened by 5 bases and J by 0 bases, with 11 bases between the two germline ends. The CDR3 reads CASRDGLMNTEAFF. The CDR3 coding sequence is TGTGCCAGCAGGGACGGGCTAATGAACACTGAAGCTTTCTTT.

The V call is TRBV19, the J call TRBJ2-7; D is perhaps TRBD1 (5 bases). Germline lookup yields CDR1 LNHDA and CDR2 SQIVND (reference sequence). This CDR3 has 14 residues. V shed 0 bases and J shed 2 bases, with 8 bases lying between them. DNA of the CDR3: TGTGCCAGTAGTATAGAATCAGGGACCTACGAGCAGTACTTC. Protein sequence: CASSIESGTYEQYF.